The 13 T cell receptor beta chains below all came from one sample that was sequenced in a study of OX40 agonist ivuxolimab in advanced cancers. Using immunoSEQ multiplex PCR, the repertoire was profiled, and TCRdb retains in-frame clones only, with some absent. Among some 140,000 clones, around 93% were seen once, and the ten largest hold roughly 0.94%. The starting material was CD4+ or CD8+ T cells sorted from blood, obtained in a trial of the OX40 agonist ivuxolimab. The receptors were gathered from an adult with an advanced solid tumor such as melanoma, head and neck, liver or kidney cancer.

V and J are TRBV5-1 and TRBJ1-2, with TRBD1 matching 9 bases. This CDR3 comprises 15 residues. The ends lost 3 bases at V and 3 bases at J; junction bases unmatched: 6. Germline-derived CDR1 and CDR2 are SGHRS and YFSETQ. This CDR3 is CASSSGTGLDYGYTF. The CDR3, as DNA: TGCGCCAGCAGCTCGGGGACAGGGCTAGACTATGGCTACACCTTC.

The J gene is TRBJ2-7, the V gene TRBV5-4; possibly TRBD1 or TRBD2 for D (5 bases each). Germline V gene lookup returns CDR1 SGHNT and CDR2 YYREEE (reference sequence). CDR3 length equals 16 residues. Trimming removed 0 bases at V and 3 bases at J, with 16 bases between. CDR3 coding DNA: TGTGCCAGCAGCTTGGAGTCCGGGACGGCCCTCTACGAGCAGTACTTC. It specifies CASSLESGTALYEQYF.

V is TRBV18 and J is TRBJ1-1; 9 nucleotides line up with TRBD1. Germline loops: CDR1 KGHSH, CDR2 LQKENI. The V and J ends lost 3 bases and 7 bases, in that order; junction bases with no gene match: 15. The CDR3 loop spans 17 amino acids. This chain's CDR3 is CASSPLTGTGIRVEAFF. CDR3 in DNA: TGTGCCAGCTCACCCCTGACCGGGACAGGGATCCGCGTTGAAGCTTTCTTT.

This clone has a handful of counts. The rearrangement uses TRBV9 and TRBJ1-1, with D possibly being TRBD1 (6 bases). Germline V gene data show CDR1 as SGDLS and CDR2 as YYNGEE. The length of the CDR3 is 15 residues. Trimming shortened V by 2 bases and J by 4 bases, and 15 bases separated the two germline ends. This CDR3 reads CASSVSGGAPTEAFF. The CDR3 DNA reads as TGTGCCAGCAGCGTGTCCGGGGGGGCTCCCACTGAAGCTTTCTTT.

The sample holds a few counts of this clone. This chain joins TRBV19 and TRBJ1-1; D unresolved. V lost 5 bases, J lost 2 bases, and 6 bases lay in between. This CDR3 region has 12 residues. Germline V lookup: CDR1 LNHDA, CDR2 SQIVND (reference sequence). For the CDR3, the DNA is TGTGCCAGTAGTTGGGGTAACACTGAAGCTTTCTTT. Encoded protein: CASSWGNTEAFF.

The chain carries TRBV7-2 and TRBJ1-5, with D perhaps matching TRBD1 (6 bases). Germline loops: CDR1 SGHTA, CDR2 FQGNSA. Between the trimmed V and J ends, which lost 5 bases and 7 bases, there was a span of 18 bases. The CDR3 has 15 amino acids. CDR3 sequence (DNA): TGTGCCAGCAGCACTTCGTGGGGGGCCGAGCAGCCCCAGCATTTT. Protein product: CASSTSWGAEQPQHF.

The chain carries TRBV28 and TRBJ2-1, with D perhaps matching TRBD1 (6 bases). From germline, CDR1 is MDHEN and CDR2 SYDVKM. The length of the CDR3 is 16 residues. V shed 8 bases and J shed 0 bases, with 17 bases lying between them. DNA of the CDR3: TGTGCCAGCCTCGGCTTACAGGGTCTCTCCTACAATGAGCAGTTCTTC. Translating it yields CASLGLQGLSYNEQFF.

This chain joins TRBV6-6 and TRBJ2-7, with TRBD1 as a possible D gene (6 bases). This CDR3 is 12 amino acids long. Deletions cut 6 bases from V and 3 bases from J, with 9 bases between. CDR1 is MNHNY, CDR2 SVGAGI, per germline (reference sequence). The CDR3 loop is CASSRDIYEQYF. In DNA, the CDR3 is TGTGCCAGCAGCCGGGACATCTACGAGCAGTACTTC.

This sequence joins TRBV10-3 and TRBJ2-7, with 8 nucleotides matching TRBD1. J lost 7 bases, V lost 0 bases, and 11 bases had no gene match. The CDR3 spans 16 residues. CDR1 and CDR2 from the germline V gene are ENHRY and SYGVKD. The CDR3, as DNA: TGTGCCATCAGTGAGTCTTTTAGGGGCCGACAGGGGGAGCAGTACTTC. Protein product: CAISESFRGRQGEQYF.

The gene calls are TRBV5-1 and TRBJ1-6; a weak D match, TRBD1 (6 bases). Trimming cost V 0 bases and J 7 bases, with 17 bases left between them. Germline V gene lookup returns CDR1 SGHRS and CDR2 YFSETQ. The length of the CDR3 is 17 residues. In DNA form, the CDR3 reads TGCGCCAGCAGCTTGGAACTCACAGGGACCCTCAATTCACCCCTCCACTTT. This codes for CASSLELTGTLNSPLHF.

This clone was counted once. The genes are TRBV10-1 and TRBJ2-1, with 12 bases lining up with TRBD2. This CDR3 comprises 17 residues. Germline assignment: CDR1 WNHNN and CDR2 SYGVQD (reference sequence). The V gene end was trimmed by 8 bases and the J gene end by 4 bases; junction bases not matched to a gene: 12. This chain's CDR3 is CASPGTSGHSIYNEQFF. DNA of the CDR3: TGCGCCAGCCCCGGGACTAGCGGGCACTCCATTTACAATGAGCAGTTCTTC.

The chain is built from TRBV7-3 and TRBJ2-5; perhaps TRBD2 as D (6 bases). This CDR3 comprises 14 residues. V lost 3 bases and J 3 bases, leaving 11 bases between the germline ends. The germline V gene encodes CDR1 SGHTA and CDR2 FQGTGA. CDR3 loop: CASSLSRDEETQYF. The CDR3 DNA sequence: TGTGCCAGCAGCTTGTCGCGGGACGAAGAGACCCAGTACTTC.

The V and J genes are TRBV4-3 and TRBJ2-7, with D unresolved. The CDR3 is made up of 12 amino acids. Trimming cost V 8 bases and J 2 bases, with 10 bases left between them. The germline CDR1 and CDR2 sequences are LGHNA and YSLEER. The CDR3 region is CASPSMTYEQYF. The CDR3 DNA reads as TGCGCCAGCCCGAGCATGACCTACGAGCAGTACTTC.